The clone carrying this T cell receptor beta chain has just a few counts. This table comes from immunoSEQ multiplex PCR, and its TCRdb copy is limited to in-frame clones, with some not included. The sample includes around 19,000 clones, about four fifths seen only once; the top ten take around 50%. These data are taken from a study of sequential checkpoint blockade in melanoma. Specified treatment: randomized to nivolumab then ipilimumab (arm A) or the reverse (arm B). Live CD3+CD8+ CD19− CD56− cells were sorted from PBMCs. Germline V CDR1 and CDR2: MNHNS, SASEGT. V lost 2 bases, J lost 2 bases, and 12 bases lay in between. This CDR3 has 16 residues.

This clonotype was obtained from a human donor with melanoma. The sample was CD8+ T cells sorted from blood (inferred from file names), taken from a patient given nivolumab and ipilimumab in sequence. This chain uses TRBV6-1 with TRBJ2-2; D is possibly TRBD1 (5 bases). CDR3 protein: CASSEMTDSNTGELFF. CDR3 nucleotides: TGTGCCAGCAGTGAAATGACAGACTCTAACACCGGGGAGCTGTTTTTT.